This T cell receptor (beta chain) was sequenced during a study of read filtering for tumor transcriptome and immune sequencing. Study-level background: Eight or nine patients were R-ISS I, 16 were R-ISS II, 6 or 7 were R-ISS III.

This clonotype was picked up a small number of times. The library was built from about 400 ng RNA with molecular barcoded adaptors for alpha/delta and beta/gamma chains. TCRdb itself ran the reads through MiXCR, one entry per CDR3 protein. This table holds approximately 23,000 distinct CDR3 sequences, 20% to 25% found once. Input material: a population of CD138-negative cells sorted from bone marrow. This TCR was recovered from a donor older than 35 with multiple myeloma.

The chain's CDR3 is CASSLRGFGYGYTF. For the CDR3, the DNA is TGTGCCAGCAGCTTGCGGGGGTTCGGCTATGGCTACACCTTC. The chain has TRBV9 and TRBJ1-2, with D perhaps matching TRBD1 (5 bases). Germline values: CDR1 SGDLS, CDR2 YYNGEE. Trimming took off 4 bases at V and 4 bases at J, with 14 bases between the two ends. The CDR3 covers 14 residues.